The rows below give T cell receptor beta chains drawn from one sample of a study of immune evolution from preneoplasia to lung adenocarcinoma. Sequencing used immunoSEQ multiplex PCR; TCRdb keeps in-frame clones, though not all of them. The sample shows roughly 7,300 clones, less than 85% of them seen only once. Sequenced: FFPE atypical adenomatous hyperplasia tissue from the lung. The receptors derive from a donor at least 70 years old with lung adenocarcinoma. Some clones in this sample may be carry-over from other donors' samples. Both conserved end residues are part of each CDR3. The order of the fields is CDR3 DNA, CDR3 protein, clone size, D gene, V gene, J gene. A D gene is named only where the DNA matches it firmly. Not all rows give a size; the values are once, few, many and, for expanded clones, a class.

CDR3 DNA: TGTGCCAGCAGCACGGACAGAACCTACGAGCAGTACTTC
CDR3 protein: CASSTDRTYEQYF
clone size: -
D gene: -
V gene: TRBV7-2
J gene: TRBJ2-7

CDR3 DNA: TGTGCCACCAGCAGAGATCAGAACGGGGAGCTGTTTTTT
CDR3 protein: CATSRDQNGELFF
clone size: -
D gene: -
V gene: TRBV15
J gene: TRBJ2-2

CDR3 DNA: TGTGCCAGCAGGTTGGGAGGGTTGGACACCGGGGAGCTGTTTTTT
CDR3 protein: CASRLGGLDTGELFF
clone size: -
D gene: TRBD2
V gene: TRBV6-1
J gene: TRBJ2-2

CDR3 DNA: TGTGCCAGCAGCCAAACCCGGACTAGAGACGAGCAGTACTTC
CDR3 protein: CASSQTRTRDEQYF
clone size: -
D gene: TRBD2
V gene: TRBV27
J gene: TRBJ2-7

CDR3 DNA: TGTGCCAGCAGCGCTGACAGGAACACTGAAGCTTTCTTT
CDR3 protein: CASSADRNTEAFF
clone size: -
D gene: -
V gene: TRBV7-3
J gene: TRBJ1-1

CDR3 DNA: TGCGCCAGCAGTCGACAGGGGGACTATGGCTACACCTTC
CDR3 protein: CASSRQGDYGYTF
clone size: -
D gene: TRBD1
V gene: TRBV10-2
J gene: TRBJ1-2

CDR3 DNA: TGTGCCAGTAGTACCACAGGGGGCCCAAATTCACCCCTCCACTTT
CDR3 protein: CASSTTGGPNSPLHF
clone size: -
D gene: TRBD1
V gene: TRBV19
J gene: TRBJ1-6

CDR3 DNA: TGTGCCAGCCAAGAGGGCCTCAGAGGGGATACGCAGTATTTT
CDR3 protein: CASQEGLRGDTQYF
clone size: -
D gene: -
V gene: TRBV28
J gene: TRBJ2-3

CDR3 DNA: TGTGCCAGCAGTGATACAGGGGCGGACACTGAAGCTTTCTTT
CDR3 protein: CASSDTGADTEAFF
clone size: -
D gene: TRBD1
V gene: TRBV25-1
J gene: TRBJ1-1

CDR3 DNA: TGCGCCAGCAGCTCCCTAGAGACCCAGTACTTC
CDR3 protein: CASSSLETQYF
clone size: few
D gene: -
V gene: TRBV5-1
J gene: TRBJ2-5

CDR3 DNA: TGCAGCGTAGGTTGGGTCCCCTCTGGAAACACCATATATTTT
CDR3 protein: CSVGWVPSGNTIYF
clone size: -
D gene: -
V gene: TRBV29-1
J gene: TRBJ1-3

CDR3 DNA: TGCAGTGCTACTCAAGCTCGGGCTTTCTTT
CDR3 protein: CSATQARAFF
clone size: -
D gene: -
V gene: TRBV20-1
J gene: TRBJ1-1

CDR3 DNA: TGTGCTAGTGGCCATTTGGACGGAAACTATGGCTACACCTTC
CDR3 protein: CASGHLDGNYGYTF
clone size: -
D gene: -
V gene: TRBV12-5
J gene: TRBJ1-2

CDR3 DNA: TGCACCAGCAGCCCACTGCAAGAGACCCAGTACTTC
CDR3 protein: CTSSPLQETQYF
clone size: few
D gene: -
V gene: TRBV1
J gene: TRBJ2-5

CDR3 DNA: TGTGCCAGCAGCTTAGGGCCGACTAGCGGGAGGATAGCTACCGGGGAGCTGTTTTTT
CDR3 protein: CASSLGPTSGRIATGELFF
clone size: once
D gene: TRBD2
V gene: TRBV7-8
J gene: TRBJ2-2

CDR3 DNA: TGTGCCAGCAGCAGGGAGTTTACAGATACGCAGTATTTT
CDR3 protein: CASSREFTDTQYF
clone size: few
D gene: -
V gene: TRBV9
J gene: TRBJ2-3

CDR3 DNA: TGCGCCAGCGACGAAGGGGGCTCCTACAATGAGCAGTTCTTC
CDR3 protein: CASDEGGSYNEQFF
clone size: -
D gene: -
V gene: TRBV5-1
J gene: TRBJ2-1

CDR3 DNA: TGTGCCAGCAGCGTGCAGGGGGTCGGGGGACAAGAGACCCAGTACTTC
CDR3 protein: CASSVQGVGGQETQYF
clone size: -
D gene: -
V gene: TRBV9
J gene: TRBJ2-5

CDR3 DNA: TGCAGCGGGCAGGGTCCGCGAGAGCAGTACTTC
CDR3 protein: CSGQGPREQYF
clone size: -
D gene: -
V gene: TRBV29-1
J gene: TRBJ2-7

CDR3 DNA: TGTGCCAGCAGCTCCCGGGACAGCTACACAGATACGCAGTATTTT
CDR3 protein: CASSSRDSYTDTQYF
clone size: -
D gene: TRBD1
V gene: TRBV5-4
J gene: TRBJ2-3

CDR3 DNA: TGTGCCAGCAGCTCCGGAACTAGGGGGCGCAGGGAGACCCAGTACTTC
CDR3 protein: CASSSGTRGRRETQYF
clone size: few
D gene: TRBD1
V gene: TRBV5-4
J gene: TRBJ2-5

CDR3 DNA: TGCGCCAGCAGCTTGACAGGGGCCTCTGGGGCCAACGTCCTGACTTTC
CDR3 protein: CASSLTGASGANVLTF
clone size: few
D gene: TRBD1
V gene: TRBV5-1
J gene: TRBJ2-6

CDR3 DNA: TGTGCCAGCAGCGCGCTCGGCCAAGAGACCCAGTACTTC
CDR3 protein: CASSALGQETQYF
clone size: few
D gene: -
V gene: TRBV9
J gene: TRBJ2-5

CDR3 DNA: TGTGCCAGCAGCCAAGTCCAGCAGGGAATATCCTACGAGCAGTACTTC
CDR3 protein: CASSQVQQGISYEQYF
clone size: once
D gene: -
V gene: TRBV14
J gene: TRBJ2-7

CDR3 DNA: TGTGCCAGCAGCTGGACTAGCGGGGGTGATGAGCAGTTCTTC
CDR3 protein: CASSWTSGGDEQFF
clone size: -
D gene: TRBD2
V gene: TRBV11-3
J gene: TRBJ2-1

CDR3 DNA: TGCAGCGTTGGAGACAGGGGAACTAATGAAAAACTGTTTTTT
CDR3 protein: CSVGDRGTNEKLFF
clone size: once
D gene: TRBD1
V gene: TRBV29-1
J gene: TRBJ1-4

CDR3 DNA: TGTGCCAGCTCACCAGGGGCCGATCGAAATGAAAAACTGTTTTTT
CDR3 protein: CASSPGADRNEKLFF
clone size: -
D gene: -
V gene: TRBV18
J gene: TRBJ1-4

CDR3 DNA: TGTGCCAGCGCTGTCACAGCCGTCTCCGGCTACACCTTC
CDR3 protein: CASAVTAVSGYTF
clone size: -
D gene: -
V gene: TRBV11-3
J gene: TRBJ1-2

CDR3 DNA: TGTGCCAGCAGCTTAGGTCGGGGTCCTACTTCCTACGAGCAGTACTTC
CDR3 protein: CASSLGRGPTSYEQYF
clone size: -
D gene: -
V gene: TRBV13
J gene: TRBJ2-7

CDR3 DNA: TGTGCCAGCCGCAAAGGGACTAGCGGGGGGGGCCCCACAGATACGCAGTATTTT
CDR3 protein: CASRKGTSGGGPTDTQYF
clone size: -
D gene: TRBD2
V gene: TRBV7-9
J gene: TRBJ2-3

CDR3 DNA: TGTGCCAGCAGCTTCGCCGGACAGGGGTGGGAGCAGTACTTC
CDR3 protein: CASSFAGQGWEQYF
clone size: -
D gene: TRBD1
V gene: TRBV7-9
J gene: TRBJ2-7

CDR3 DNA: TGTGCCAGCAGCCAGGAAGTTTGGGGACAAGGGGAGCTGTTTTTT
CDR3 protein: CASSQEVWGQGELFF
clone size: -
D gene: -
V gene: TRBV4-2
J gene: TRBJ2-2

CDR3 DNA: TGTGCCACCAAGGCCCCTGGGCAGTCTGATGAAAAACTGTTTTTT
CDR3 protein: CATKAPGQSDEKLFF
clone size: medium-sized
D gene: -
V gene: TRBV19
J gene: TRBJ1-4

CDR3 DNA: TGTGCCTGGAGTCGCAGGGGATCCACCGGGGAGCTGTTTTTT
CDR3 protein: CAWSRRGSTGELFF
clone size: once
D gene: -
V gene: TRBV30
J gene: TRBJ2-2

CDR3 DNA: TGTGCCAGCAGCCTAGTGACAGGGGACCTTGAAGCTTTCTTT
CDR3 protein: CASSLVTGDLEAFF
clone size: -
D gene: TRBD1
V gene: TRBV7-6
J gene: TRBJ1-1

CDR3 DNA: TGTGCCAGCAGCTCCGACCTTCTAGCGGGAGGCTTCTACGAGCAGTACTTC
CDR3 protein: CASSSDLLAGGFYEQYF
clone size: -
D gene: TRBD2
V gene: TRBV7-9
J gene: TRBJ2-7

CDR3 DNA: TGTGCCAGCAGTGAAGCCTCACCCATCAATGAGCAGTTCTTC
CDR3 protein: CASSEASPINEQFF
clone size: -
D gene: -
V gene: TRBV6-1
J gene: TRBJ2-1

CDR3 DNA: TGCGCCAGCAGCCAACTAGCGGGTACCTACGAGCAGTACTTC
CDR3 protein: CASSQLAGTYEQYF
clone size: -
D gene: TRBD2
V gene: TRBV4-1
J gene: TRBJ2-7

CDR3 DNA: TGTGCCTGGAGGAACGGGGGGGCCCCAAATGAGCAGTTCTTC
CDR3 protein: CAWRNGGAPNEQFF
clone size: -
D gene: TRBD2
V gene: TRBV30
J gene: TRBJ2-1

CDR3 DNA: TGTGCCAGTAGTATTGGTTTCCCGGGCGGCCATGGCTACACCTTC
CDR3 protein: CASSIGFPGGHGYTF
clone size: -
D gene: -
V gene: TRBV19
J gene: TRBJ1-2

CDR3 DNA: TGTGCCAGCAGTTTCACAGGGTCAGGCTACGAGCAGTACTTC
CDR3 protein: CASSFTGSGYEQYF
clone size: -
D gene: -
V gene: TRBV27
J gene: TRBJ2-7

CDR3 DNA: TGTGCCTGGAGCGTGAGAGGGGGTTATGGAAACACCATATATTTT
CDR3 protein: CAWSVRGGYGNTIYF
clone size: -
D gene: -
V gene: TRBV30
J gene: TRBJ1-3

CDR3 DNA: TGTGCCTGGAGTTCCAGCACTGAAGCTTTCTTT
CDR3 protein: CAWSSSTEAFF
clone size: -
D gene: -
V gene: TRBV30
J gene: TRBJ1-1

CDR3 DNA: TGTGCCAGCAGCCCCGGGGTAGAGACCCAGTACTTC
CDR3 protein: CASSPGVETQYF
clone size: -
D gene: -
V gene: TRBV2
J gene: TRBJ2-5

CDR3 DNA: TGTGCCAGCAGCGCCCACAGGGGGCCTAATGAAAAACTGTTTTTT
CDR3 protein: CASSAHRGPNEKLFF
clone size: -
D gene: TRBD1
V gene: TRBV9
J gene: TRBJ1-4

CDR3 DNA: TGTGCCTGGAGCCCCCGGGACAGGGGACAAGAGACCCAGTACTTC
CDR3 protein: CAWSPRDRGQETQYF
clone size: -
D gene: TRBD1
V gene: TRBV30
J gene: TRBJ2-5

CDR3 DNA: TGTGCCAGCAGAAAAACCGGGACAGGGCGTGAAGCTTTCTTT
CDR3 protein: CASRKTGTGREAFF
clone size: few
D gene: TRBD1
V gene: TRBV5-4
J gene: TRBJ1-1

CDR3 DNA: TGTGCCAGCACCTCTGGGGCAGCGGGAAACACCATATATTTT
CDR3 protein: CASTSGAAGNTIYF
clone size: -
D gene: -
V gene: TRBV7-9
J gene: TRBJ1-3

CDR3 DNA: TGTGCCAGCAGCTCGCAGGGAAGCAATCAGCCCCAGCATTTT
CDR3 protein: CASSSQGSNQPQHF
clone size: -
D gene: -
V gene: TRBV7-9
J gene: TRBJ1-5

CDR3 DNA: TGTGCCAGCAGCCAACTCTGGGCCGAGGACAGTAATCAGCCCCAGCATTTT
CDR3 protein: CASSQLWAEDSNQPQHF
clone size: -
D gene: -
V gene: TRBV4-2
J gene: TRBJ1-5

CDR3 DNA: TGTGCCAGCAGAGCCGCGACAGGGGGCAATAATGAAAAACTGTTTTTT
CDR3 protein: CASRAATGGNNEKLFF
clone size: few
D gene: TRBD1
V gene: TRBV7-2
J gene: TRBJ1-4

CDR3 DNA: TGTGCCAGCCTACCAAGCGGAGGGACCTACAATGAGCAGTTCTTC
CDR3 protein: CASLPSGGTYNEQFF
clone size: -
D gene: -
V gene: TRBV6-5
J gene: TRBJ2-1

CDR3 DNA: TGCAGCGTTCGAAGAAATGGGCCCTATGGCTACACCTTC
CDR3 protein: CSVRRNGPYGYTF
clone size: -
D gene: -
V gene: TRBV29-1
J gene: TRBJ1-2

CDR3 DNA: TGTGCCAGCAGTGACAGGGGGCATGGTGAAAAACTGTTTTTT
CDR3 protein: CASSDRGHGEKLFF
clone size: -
D gene: TRBD1
V gene: TRBV25-1
J gene: TRBJ1-4

CDR3 DNA: TGTGCCAGCCGGGACGACAGGGTTCCCACACTAGACTATGGCTACACCTTC
CDR3 protein: CASRDDRVPTLDYGYTF
clone size: -
D gene: TRBD1
V gene: TRBV9
J gene: TRBJ1-2

CDR3 DNA: TGTGCCTGGAGTGGAGCGAACACTGAAGCTTTCTTT
CDR3 protein: CAWSGANTEAFF
clone size: -
D gene: -
V gene: TRBV30
J gene: TRBJ1-1

CDR3 DNA: TGTGCCACCTCGGACAGAAACACTGAAGCTTTCTTT
CDR3 protein: CATSDRNTEAFF
clone size: -
D gene: -
V gene: TRBV19
J gene: TRBJ1-1

CDR3 DNA: TGTGCCAGCAGATGGGATAACTATGGCTACACCTTC
CDR3 protein: CASRWDNYGYTF
clone size: -
D gene: -
V gene: TRBV6-1
J gene: TRBJ1-2

CDR3 DNA: TGTGCCTGGAGTGTTTCTAGCGCCGGGGAGCTGTTTTTT
CDR3 protein: CAWSVSSAGELFF
clone size: few
D gene: -
V gene: TRBV30
J gene: TRBJ2-2

CDR3 DNA: TGTGCCATCAGGCCCTTCGGGGCTAACTATGGCTACACCTTC
CDR3 protein: CAIRPFGANYGYTF
clone size: -
D gene: -
V gene: TRBV10-3
J gene: TRBJ1-2